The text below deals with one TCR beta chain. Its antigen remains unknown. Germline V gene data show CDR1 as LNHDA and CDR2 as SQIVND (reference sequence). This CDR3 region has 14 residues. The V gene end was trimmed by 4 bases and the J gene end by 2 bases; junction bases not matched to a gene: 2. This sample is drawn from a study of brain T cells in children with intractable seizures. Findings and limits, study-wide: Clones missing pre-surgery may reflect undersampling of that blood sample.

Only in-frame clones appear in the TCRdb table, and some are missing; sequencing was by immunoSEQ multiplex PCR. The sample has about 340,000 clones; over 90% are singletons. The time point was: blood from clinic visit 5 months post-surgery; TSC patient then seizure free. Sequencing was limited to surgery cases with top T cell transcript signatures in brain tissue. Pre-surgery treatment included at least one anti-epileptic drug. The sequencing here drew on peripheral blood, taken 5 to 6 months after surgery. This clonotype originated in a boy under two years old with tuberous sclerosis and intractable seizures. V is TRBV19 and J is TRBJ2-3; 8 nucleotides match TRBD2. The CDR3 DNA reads TGTGCCAGTAGTAATAGCGGGGCCACAGATACGCAGTATTTT. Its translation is CASSNSGATDTQYF.